The clone carrying this T cell receptor (beta chain) occurred many times. No antigen is known for it. RNA transcripts yielded amplified TCR beta CDR3 regions. A set of HTBI primers served as the primers for a first-round RT-PCR of the TCR CDR3. In TCRdb, the multiplex PCR reads were re-called with MiXCR into one record per CDR3 protein. The repertoire has around 350,000 distinct CDR3 sequences, 15% to 20% of them found once; the top ten carry 3.7%. The sample comes from a study of T cells in Graves' hyperthyroidism and ophthalmopathy. Study-level results: The authors' 13 V-J model separated ophthalmopathy from stable hyperthyroidism.

The J segment lost 6 bases and the V segment lost 6 bases, leaving 8 bases of the junction unmatched. The CDR3 contains 14 residues. Germline assignment: CDR1 SGHTA and CDR2 FQGNSA. Uncontrolled infection, other autoimmune disease, pregnancy or lactation led to exclusion. PBMCs came from more than 9 ml fresh peripheral blood. This sequence originates from a young woman with Graves' hyperthyroidism. V is TRBV7-2 and J is TRBJ2-7; 10 nucleotides align to TRBD2. Sequences were obtained from blood. In DNA form, the CDR3 reads TGTGCCAGCAGGAACGTGGGACTAGCGAGCGAGCAGTACTTC. Its translation is CASRNVGLASEQYF.